A single sample gave rise to the 18 T cell receptor beta chains below, sequenced in a study of CD8 T cells in Susac syndrome. After extraction with the RNeasy kit, roughly 0.5 to 1 ug of the RNA was reverse transcribed using random hexamers. TCRdb redid the calling of the immunoSEQ multiplex PCR reads with MiXCR, one entry per CDR3 protein. Of 45,000 or so distinct CDR3 sequences in the sample, over 85% were seen once. Material for sequencing was CD8+ T cells from PBMCs. Every receptor here comes from a human donor in good health.

J is TRBJ2-7 and V is TRBV6-1; D unresolved. The CDR3 has 14 amino acids. Germline loops: CDR1 MNHNS, CDR2 SASEGT. The V end was cut by 7 bases, the J end by 4 bases, with 17 bases between. CDR3: CASTSQGSWYEQYF. For the CDR3, the DNA is TGTGCCAGCACCTCCCAAGGGTCCTGGTACGAGCAGTACTTC.

The chain employs TRBV3-1 and TRBJ2-7, with D uncertain. The CDR3 contains 12 residues. In germline, CDR1 is LGHDT, CDR2 YNNKEL (reference sequence). Trimming took off 1 base at V and 5 bases at J, with 6 bases between the two ends. CDR3 residues: CASSQAVHEQYF. CDR3 in DNA: TGTGCCAGCAGCCAAGCGGTCCACGAGCAGTACTTC.

V usage is TRBV20-1 and J usage is TRBJ2-1; D unclear. Germline CDR1 and CDR2: DFQATT and SNEGSKA (reference sequence). The CDR3 runs 11 residues. V lost 5 bases to trimming and J lost 5 bases, with 7 bases between them. The CDR3 nucleotides read TGCAGTGCTCCGGGCGACAATGAGCAGTTCTTC. It specifies CSAPGDNEQFF.

This clonotype was seen a single time. This sequence joins TRBV28 and TRBJ1-1; possible D gene TRBD1, 6 bases. Germline CDR1 and CDR2: MDHEN and SYDVKM. V lost 5 bases and J 5 bases, leaving 9 bases between the germline ends. CDR3 length equals 12 residues. The CDR3 coding sequence is TGTGCCAGCAGTCAGGGGTATACTGAAGCTTTCTTT. This translates into CASSQGYTEAFF.

CDR3 loop: CASSLEWNQPQHF. CDR3 nucleotides: TGCGCCAGCAGCTTGGAGTGGAATCAGCCCCAGCATTTT. The chain employs TRBV5-1 and TRBJ1-5; D unresolved. The V gene lost 0 bases and the J gene lost 4 bases, with 5 bases spanning the gap. CDR1 is SGHRS and CDR2 is YFSETQ in the germline V gene. This CDR3 is built from 13 residues.

In this sample, this clonotype turned up a few times. The V call is TRBV3-1, the J call TRBJ2-7; D is unclear. Germline V CDR1 and CDR2: LGHDT, YNNKEL (reference sequence). The CDR3 covers 14 residues. Trimming took off 1 base at V and 1 base at J, with 8 bases between the two ends. CDR3 in DNA: TGTGCCAGCAGCCAAGGGGGTCGGTCCTACGAGCAGTACTTC. Amino acids: CASSQGGRSYEQYF.

The V and J genes are TRBV7-8 and TRBJ2-7; D possibly corresponds to TRBD2 (5 bases). The CDR3 is 13 amino acids. The ends were cut back, 6 bases at V and 6 bases at J, with 15 bases in the middle. Per germline, CDR1 SGHVS and CDR2 FQNEAQ. CDR3 nucleotides: TGTGCCAGCAGGTATCTACGGGCGGGCGAGCAGTACTTC. Its protein is CASRYLRAGEQYF.

This clonotype has only a few counts. The V gene is TRBV29-1, the J gene TRBJ1-4; TRBD1 matches at 7 bases. CDR3 length: 15 amino acids. J gave up 3 bases and V 0 bases, and 4 bases lay outside the gene matches. CDR1 SQVTM and CDR2 ANQGSEA come from the germline V gene. The CDR3 nucleotides read TGCAGCGTTGAAGAGAATAGGGGGCCTAATGAAAAACTGTTTTTT. It yields the protein CSVEENRGPNEKLFF.

This chain links TRBV27 with TRBJ1-1; no clear D gene. V was clipped by 6 bases and J by 6 bases, with 11 bases between them. Per germline, CDR1 MNHEY and CDR2 SMNVEV (reference sequence). The CDR3 totals 12 residues. CDR3 sequence: CASSWKIAEAFF. For the CDR3, the DNA is TGTGCCAGCAGCTGGAAGATAGCTGAAGCTTTCTTT.

This chain joins TRBV7-9 and TRBJ2-1, with D possibly being TRBD2 (6 bases). Trimming pared 1 base from V and 10 bases from J, leaving 14 bases between. CDR3 length: 14 residues. Germline CDR1 reads SEHNR; CDR2 reads FQNEAQ (reference sequence). The chain's CDR3 is CASSLGGTPLEQFF. Written as DNA, the CDR3 is TGTGCCAGCAGCTTAGGCGGGACTCCCCTGGAGCAGTTCTTC.

This clonotype was observed a few times. The CDR3: CASSPGTGSSYNEQFF. The DNA of the CDR3 is TGTGCCAGCAGCCCCGGGACAGGGAGCTCCTACAATGAGCAGTTCTTC. The rearrangement uses TRBV3-1 and TRBJ2-1; 9 bases are shared with TRBD1. V dropped 4 bases and J dropped 0; count of bases not matched to a gene: 4. Germline V gene data show CDR1 as LGHDT and CDR2 as YNNKEL (reference sequence). This CDR3 has 16 amino acids.

The V and J genes are TRBV28 and TRBJ2-1; D assignment may be TRBD1 or TRBD2 (5 bases each). The CDR3 runs to 16 residues. Germline V gene data show CDR1 as MDHEN and CDR2 as SYDVKM. Between the trimmed V and J ends, which lost 5 bases and 2 bases, there was a span of 16 bases. CDR3 nucleotide sequence: TGTGCCAGCAGTGACGGGCTAGTGGGACCCTACAATGAGCAGTTCTTC. It specifies CASSDGLVGPYNEQFF. Using reference TRBV28 and TRBJ2-1 for the parts outside the CDR3, the full variable domain is DVKVTQSSRYLVKRTGEKVFLECVQDMDHENMFWYRQDPGLGLRLIYFSYDVKMKEKGDIPEGYSVSREKKERFSLILESASTNQTSMYLCASSDGLVGPYNEQFFGPGTRLTVL.

V is TRBV27 and J is TRBJ1-5; TRBD1 aligns across 9 bases. Germline V gene sequence: CDR1 MNHEY, CDR2 SMNVEV (reference sequence). V was clipped by 4 bases and J by 6 bases; unmatched bases: 10. CDR3 length: 16 residues. The CDR3 coding sequence is TGTGCCAGCAGTTGGGTGGGGGGACAGGGTACTCAGCCCCAGCATTTT. This codes for CASSWVGGQGTQPQHF.

The gene calls are TRBV7-9 and TRBJ2-7; D possibly uses TRBD1 or TRBD2 (5 bases each). Germline-derived CDR1 and CDR2 are SEHNR and FQNEAQ (reference sequence). The length of the CDR3 is 13 residues. Trimming left V 6 bases short and J 6 bases short, with 15 bases between. The CDR3 region has the DNA TGTGCCAGCAGTCCCAGGGACCGCATCGAGCAGTACTTC. Residues: CASSPRDRIEQYF.

The chain has TRBV12-3 or TRBV12-4 and TRBJ2-7; 9 nucleotides align to TRBD2. The CDR3 has 14 residues. V trimming: 5 bases; J trimming: 6 bases; junction bases outside the gene matches: 8. The CDR3 loop reads CASSPKLLAGEQYF. The CDR3 DNA sequence: TGTGCCAGCAGTCCAAAACTACTAGCGGGCGAGCAGTACTTC.

The V call is TRBV15, the J call TRBJ2-3; 12 nucleotides agree with TRBD2. CDR3 length equals 18 residues. Per germline, CDR1 LNHNV and CDR2 YYDKDF (reference sequence). J was trimmed by 5 bases and V by 6 bases; bases with no gene match: 15. In DNA, the CDR3 is TGTGCCACCAGAGACTCCGTTGGACTAGCGGGATGGGGAGATACGCAGTATTTT. This sequence encodes CATRDSVGLAGWGDTQYF.

In this sample, this clonotype turned up once. V is TRBV7-9 and J is TRBJ1-5; TRBD1 agrees at 9 bases. CDR3 length equals 16 residues. The trim removed 4 bases at V and 4 bases at J, leaving 8 bases unmatched. Germline loops: CDR1 SEHNR, CDR2 FQNEAQ (reference sequence). The CDR3 region has the DNA TGTGCCAGCAGCTCCTCGGACAGGGGAGGTAATCAGCCCCAGCATTTT. Encoded protein: CASSSSDRGGNQPQHF.

The chain is built from TRBV10-2 and TRBJ2-1; 7 bases fit TRBD2. Germline lookup yields CDR1 WSHSY and CDR2 SAAADI. The CDR3 has 13 residues. V was pared by 6 bases and J by 9 bases, with 8 bases of the junction left unmatched. This CDR3 is CASSNNPSGEQFF. The CDR3 DNA reads TGCGCCAGCAGCAATAACCCTAGCGGTGAGCAGTTCTTC.